These T cell receptor beta chains were read from a single sample in a study of T cells in Graves' hyperthyroidism and ophthalmopathy. TCRdb ran MiXCR on the multiplex PCR reads and lists one entry per CDR3 protein. The sample has 600,000 to 750,000 distinct CDR3 sequences, 17% seen once; the top ten hold 15% to 19%. The sample comprised blood. These receptors were taken from a middle-aged man with Graves' hyperthyroidism. CDR3s include the opening cysteine and the closing phenylalanine or tryptophan. D genes are given only for firm matches. Part of the rows lack a size; the others show once, few, many or a class for expanded clones.

TRBD2	TRBV27	many	TRBJ2-7	TGTGCCAGCAGTTCCACCCTACTAGCGGGAGGACTTTACGAGCAGTACTTC	CASSSTLLAGGLYEQYF
TRBD1	TRBV28	few	TRBJ2-7	TGTGCCAGCAGTTTAAGTCCGGGACAGAGCTACGAGCAGTACTTC	CASSLSPGQSYEQYF
.	TRBV3-1	many	TRBJ2-5	TGTGCCAGCAGCCAAGTGGACAGTAAAGAGACCCAGTACTTC	CASSQVDSKETQYF
TRBD2	TRBV5-1	many	TRBJ2-3	TGCGCCAGCAGCTTGATCGGGAGGGGGGGCACAGATACGCAGTATTTT	CASSLIGRGGTDTQYF
.	TRBV25-1	many	TRBJ2-3	TGTGCCAGCAGTGAATACGGATTGCCACCCCGCGATACGCAGTATTTT	CASSEYGLPPRDTQYF
TRBD2	TRBV6-5	.	TRBJ2-5	TGTGCCAGCAGTTACAATCCGGGTAGCGGGAGGATAAGCGAGACCCAGTACTTC	CASSYNPGSGRISETQYF
TRBD2	TRBV9	few	TRBJ2-1	TGTGCCAGCGGGCGACTAGCGGGAGGGGGGAATGAGCAGTTCTTC	CASGRLAGGGNEQFF
TRBD1	TRBV19	.	TRBJ1-5	TGTGCCACCCAAAAGGGACAGGGCCCCCATCAGCCCCAGCATTTT	CATQKGQGPHQPQHF
.	TRBV29-1	many	TRBJ1-1	TGCAGCGTGTCTGATTTGGGTTACACTGAAGCTTTCTTT	CSVSDLGYTEAFF
.	TRBV5-6	many	TRBJ1-2	TGTGCCAGCAGCTTGTCAGGGGAGATGGCTAACTATGGCTACACCTTC	CASSLSGEMANYGYTF
.	TRBV5-5	few	TRBJ1-1	TGTGCCAGCAGCTTGGAGGAGGGACAGAACACTGAAGCTTTCTTT	CASSLEEGQNTEAFF
.	TRBV4-1	few	TRBJ2-2	TGCGCCAGCAGCCAAGAGGGGGGACTGGGCTACGCCGGGGAGCTGTTTTTT	CASSQEGGLGYAGELFF
.	TRBV29-1	few	TRBJ1-4	TGCAGCGTTGCAGGGCTTCATGAAAAACTGTTTTTT	CSVAGLHEKLFF
TRBD2	TRBV7-9	few	TRBJ2-1	TGTGCCAGCACCTCCCCCGGACTAGCGGGCTACAATGAGCAGTTCTTC	CASTSPGLAGYNEQFF
TRBD1	TRBV10-3	.	TRBJ2-3	TGTGCCATGGGGGGACAGGGGTCGGCAGATACGCAGTATTTT	CAMGGQGSADTQYF
TRBD2	TRBV5-4	few	TRBJ2-2	TGTGCCAGCAGCTTGGTCCCCGGGACTAGAGTCACCGGGGAGCTGTTTTTT	CASSLVPGTRVTGELFF
.	TRBV27	.	TRBJ2-3	TGTGCCAGCAGTTCCCTAGGGGCGGGTGGCACAGATACGCGGTATTTT	CASSSLGAGGTDTRYF
TRBD1	TRBV6-1	.	TRBJ2-1	TGTGCCAGCAGCCACCAGGGACAGGGGTACAATGAGCAGTTCTTC	CASSHQGQGYNEQFF
TRBD2	TRBV3-1	.	TRBJ2-2	TGTGCCAGCAGCCCCCTGGGACTAGCGGGAGGGCACACCGGGGAGCTGTTTTTT	CASSPLGLAGGHTGELFF
TRBD2	TRBV27	many	TRBJ2-7	TGTGCCAGCAGCCGTCTAGCGGGAGGCTCCTACGAGCAGTACTTC	CASSRLAGGSYEQYF
TRBD1	TRBV4-1	.	TRBJ2-7	TGCGCCAGCAGCCAAGATATTTCGGCAGGGGGTTTGGGCGAGCAGTACTTC	CASSQDISAGGLGEQYF
TRBD2	TRBV20-1	few	TRBJ2-2	TGCAGTGCTAGTGCGGGAGTGGTCACCGGGGAGCTGTTTTTT	CSASAGVVTGELFF
TRBD2	TRBV6-1	.	TRBJ2-3	TGTGCCAGCAGCCAACTAGCGGGAGGGCAGACAGATACGCAGTATTTT	CASSQLAGGQTDTQYF
.	TRBV7-2	many	TRBJ1-3	TGTGCCAGCAGTTACTTCCCGGGTCTCTCTGGAAACACCATATATTTT	CASSYFPGLSGNTIYF
TRBD1	TRBV18	.	TRBJ2-1	TGTGCCAGCTCACCACTGAGACAGGGCTACAATGAGCAGTTCTTC	CASSPLRQGYNEQFF
.	TRBV6-2/TRBV6-3	few	TRBJ2-3	TGTGCCAGCAGTTACTGGTCCCTCCAGGATACGCAGTATTTT	CASSYWSLQDTQYF
.	TRBV29-1	few	TRBJ2-7	TGCAGCGTTGGTCAGGGTCAAGTGGAGCAGTACTTC	CSVGQGQVEQYF
TRBD2	TRBV9	.	TRBJ2-5	TGTGCCAGCAGCGTCGGGACTAGCGGGCCTCAAGAGACCCAGTACTTC	CASSVGTSGPQETQYF
TRBD2	TRBV29-1	.	TRBJ2-1	TGCAGCGTTGGCGGGGGACTAGCGGGAGAAGAACGGTTCTTC	CSVGGGLAGEERFF
TRBD1	TRBV12-3/TRBV12-4	.	TRBJ1-1	TGTGCCAGCAGCCCGGGGTGGAACAGGGGGGCTGAAGCTTTCTTT	CASSPGWNRGAEAFF
.	TRBV28	many	TRBJ1-2	TGTGCCACAACCAGGGATCTATATGGCTACACCTTC	CATTRDLYGYTF
.	TRBV4-1	.	TRBJ2-7	TGCGCCAGCAGCCACACAGGGACTGCCTACGAGCAGTACTTC	CASSHTGTAYEQYF
TRBD1	TRBV6-1	.	TRBJ2-5	TGTGCCAGCAGTAAACAAAGGACAGGGGCAAGAGAGACCCAGTACTTC	CASSKQRTGARETQYF
.	TRBV7-2	many	TRBJ1-2	TGTGCCAGCAGCTTAGAACTTCGGGACACCGATGGCTACACCTTC	CASSLELRDTDGYTF
.	TRBV28	.	TRBJ2-1	TGTGCCAGCAGTTCGATTGACAGCGGTTGGTTCTTC	CASSSIDSGWFF
.	TRBV12-5	many	TRBJ2-2	TGTGCTAGTGGTTTGGTACGGAGTACGAACACCGGGGAGCTGTTTTTT	CASGLVRSTNTGELFF
TRBD1	TRBV12-3/TRBV12-4	many	TRBJ2-1	TGTGCCAGCAGTTCCTCTGGGACAGGGGAGGCGAATGAGCAGTTCTTC	CASSSSGTGEANEQFF
.	TRBV28	many	TRBJ1-1	TGTGCCAGCAGTTTACCCTTCGAGTTGCACACTGAAGCTTTCTTT	CASSLPFELHTEAFF
TRBD2	TRBV20-1	few	TRBJ2-7	TGCAGTGCCCCCGGACTAGCGGGAGCCTACGAGCAGTACTTC	CSAPGLAGAYEQYF
TRBD2	TRBV20-1	.	TRBJ2-1	TGCAGTGCTAGAGAGCCGGGACTAGCGGAAAAGAGCTCCTACAATGAGCAGTTCTTC	CSAREPGLAEKSSYNEQFF
TRBD2	TRBV2	.	TRBJ2-1	TGTGCCAGCAGTGAAAAGGGACTAGCGGGCCCCTCCTACAATGAGCAGTTCTTC	CASSEKGLAGPSYNEQFF
TRBD1	TRBV30	few	TRBJ2-3	TGTGCCTGGAGTCGGGACAGGACAGATACGCAGTATTTT	CAWSRDRTDTQYF
.	TRBV10-1	many	TRBJ2-7	TGCGCCAGCAGTATGCCGGGGGCTTCCCCCTACGAGCAGTACTTC	CASSMPGASPYEQYF